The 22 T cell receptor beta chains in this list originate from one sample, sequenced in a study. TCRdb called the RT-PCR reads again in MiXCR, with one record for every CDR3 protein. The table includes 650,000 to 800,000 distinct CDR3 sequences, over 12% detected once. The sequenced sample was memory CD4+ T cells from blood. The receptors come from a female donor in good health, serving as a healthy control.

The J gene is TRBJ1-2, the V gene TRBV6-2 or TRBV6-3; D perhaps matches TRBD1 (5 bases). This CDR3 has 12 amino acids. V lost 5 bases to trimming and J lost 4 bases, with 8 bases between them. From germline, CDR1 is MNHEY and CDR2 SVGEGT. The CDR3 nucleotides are TGTGCCAGCAGTACGGGACTCTATGGCTACACCTTC. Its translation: CASSTGLYGYTF.

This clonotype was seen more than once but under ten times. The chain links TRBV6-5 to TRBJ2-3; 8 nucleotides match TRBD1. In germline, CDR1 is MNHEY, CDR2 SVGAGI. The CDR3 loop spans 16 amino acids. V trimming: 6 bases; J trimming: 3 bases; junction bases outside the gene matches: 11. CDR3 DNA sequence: TGTGCCAGCAGCCCCGACAGGGGCGGAGGGACAGATACGCAGTATTTT. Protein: CASSPDRGGGTDTQYF.

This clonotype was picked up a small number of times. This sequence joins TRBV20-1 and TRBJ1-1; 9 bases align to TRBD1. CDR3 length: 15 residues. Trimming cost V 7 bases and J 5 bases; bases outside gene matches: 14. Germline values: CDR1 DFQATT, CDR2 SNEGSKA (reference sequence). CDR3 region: CSGLTGGGFGTEAFF. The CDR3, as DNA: TGCAGTGGGCTCACAGGGGGCGGATTTGGGACTGAAGCTTTCTTT.

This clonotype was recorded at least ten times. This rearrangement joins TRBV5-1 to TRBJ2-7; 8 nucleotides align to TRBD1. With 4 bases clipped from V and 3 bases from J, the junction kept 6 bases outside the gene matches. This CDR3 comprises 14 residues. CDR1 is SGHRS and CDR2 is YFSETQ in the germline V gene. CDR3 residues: CASSPNDRGYEQYF. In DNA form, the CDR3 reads TGCGCCAGCAGCCCCAATGACAGGGGCTACGAGCAGTACTTC.

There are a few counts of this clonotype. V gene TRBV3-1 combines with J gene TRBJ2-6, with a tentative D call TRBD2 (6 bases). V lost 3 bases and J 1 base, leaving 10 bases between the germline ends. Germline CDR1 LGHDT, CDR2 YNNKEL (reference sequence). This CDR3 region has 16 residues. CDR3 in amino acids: CASSQTRPSGANVLTF. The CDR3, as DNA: TGTGCCAGCAGCCAGACTAGACCATCTGGGGCCAACGTCCTGACTTTC. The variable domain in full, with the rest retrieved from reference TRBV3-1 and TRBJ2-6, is DTAVSQTPKYLVTQMGNDKSIKCEQNLGHDTMYWYKQDSKKFLKIMFSYNNKELIINETVPNRFSPKSPDKAHLNLHINSLELGDSAVYFCASSQTRPSGANVLTFGAGSRLTVL.

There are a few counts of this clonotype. As DNA, the CDR3 is TGTGCCAGCAGTTTATTGGGACAGGGGGGCACCGGGGAGCTGTTTTTT. Residues: CASSLLGQGGTGELFF. The chain is built from TRBV27 and TRBJ2-2; 11 bases align to TRBD1. In germline, CDR1 is MNHEY, CDR2 SMNVEV (reference sequence). CDR3 length: 16 amino acids. V shed 1 base and J 4 bases; nucleotides not matched to a gene: 2.

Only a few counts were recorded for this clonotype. The CDR3 sequence: CASSSSTSGWHYGYTF. In DNA form, the CDR3 reads TGTGCCAGCAGCTCTAGCACATCCGGATGGCACTATGGCTACACCTTC. V is TRBV9 and J is TRBJ1-2; D not certain. Germline V lookup: CDR1 SGDLS, CDR2 YYNGEE. The CDR3 covers 16 residues. V was cut by 4 bases and J by 3 bases, with 19 bases left in between.

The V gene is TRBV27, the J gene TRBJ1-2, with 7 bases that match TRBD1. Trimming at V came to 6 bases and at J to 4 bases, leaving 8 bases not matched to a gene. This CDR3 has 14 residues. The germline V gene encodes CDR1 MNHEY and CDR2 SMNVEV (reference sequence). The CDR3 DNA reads TGTGCCAGCAGATTACCGGGACAGCCCTATGGCTACACCTTC. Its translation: CASRLPGQPYGYTF.

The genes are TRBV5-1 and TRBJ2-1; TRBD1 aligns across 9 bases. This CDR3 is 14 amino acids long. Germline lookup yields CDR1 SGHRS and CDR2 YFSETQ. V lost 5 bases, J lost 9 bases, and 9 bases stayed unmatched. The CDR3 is CASRSGQGETEQFF. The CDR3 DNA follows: TGCGCCAGCAGGTCGGGACAGGGAGAGACTGAGCAGTTCTTC.

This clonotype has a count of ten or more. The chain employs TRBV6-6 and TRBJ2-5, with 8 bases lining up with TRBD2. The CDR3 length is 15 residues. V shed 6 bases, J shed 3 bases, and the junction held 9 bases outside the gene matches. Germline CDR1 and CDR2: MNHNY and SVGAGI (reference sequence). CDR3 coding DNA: TGTGCCAGCAGCCCCGGGAGAGCGGGAGAAGAGACCCAGTACTTC. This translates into CASSPGRAGEETQYF.

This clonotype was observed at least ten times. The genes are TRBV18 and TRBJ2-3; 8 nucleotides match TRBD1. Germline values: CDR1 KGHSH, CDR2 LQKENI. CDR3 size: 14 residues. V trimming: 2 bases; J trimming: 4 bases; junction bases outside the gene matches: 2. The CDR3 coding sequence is TGTGCCAGCTCACCATCACAGGGGGCAGATACGCAGTATTTT. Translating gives CASSPSQGADTQYF.

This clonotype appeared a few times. CDR3 loop: CASSLWGQGREDTQYF. The CDR3 coding sequence is TGTGCCAGCAGTTTATGGGGACAGGGGCGAGAAGATACGCAGTATTTT. The rearrangement uses TRBV27 and TRBJ2-3; 10 nucleotides match TRBD1. Trimming at V came to 1 base and at J to 5 bases, leaving 6 bases not matched to a gene. The CDR3 is 16 amino acids. Germline assignment: CDR1 MNHEY and CDR2 SMNVEV (reference sequence).

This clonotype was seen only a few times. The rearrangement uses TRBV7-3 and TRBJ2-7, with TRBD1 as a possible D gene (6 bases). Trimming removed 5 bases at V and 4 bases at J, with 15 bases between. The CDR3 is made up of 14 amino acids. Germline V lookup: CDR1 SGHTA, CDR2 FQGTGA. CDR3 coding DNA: TGTGCCAGCAGCCTCCGGGACAACCGATACGAGCAGTACTTC. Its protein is CASSLRDNRYEQYF.

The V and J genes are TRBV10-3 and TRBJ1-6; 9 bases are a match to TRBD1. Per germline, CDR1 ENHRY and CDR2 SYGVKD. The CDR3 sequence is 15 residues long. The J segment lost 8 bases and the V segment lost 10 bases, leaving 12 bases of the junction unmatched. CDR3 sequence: CATDETGGRDSPLHF. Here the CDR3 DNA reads TGTGCCACAGACGAAACAGGGGGCAGGGATTCACCCCTCCACTTT.

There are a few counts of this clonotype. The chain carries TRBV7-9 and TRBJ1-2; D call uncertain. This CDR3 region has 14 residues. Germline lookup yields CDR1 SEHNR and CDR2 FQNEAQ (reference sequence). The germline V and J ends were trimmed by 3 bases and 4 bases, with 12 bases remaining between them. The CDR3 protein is CASSFTGLSYGYTF. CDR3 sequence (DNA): TGTGCCAGCAGCTTTACCGGGTTAAGCTATGGCTACACCTTC. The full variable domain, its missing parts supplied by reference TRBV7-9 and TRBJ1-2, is DTGVSQNPRHKITKRGQNVTFRCDPISEHNRLYWYRQTLGQGPEFLTYFQNEAQLEKSRLLSDRFSAERPKGSFSTLEIQRTEQGDSAMYLCASSFTGLSYGYTFGSGTRLTVV.

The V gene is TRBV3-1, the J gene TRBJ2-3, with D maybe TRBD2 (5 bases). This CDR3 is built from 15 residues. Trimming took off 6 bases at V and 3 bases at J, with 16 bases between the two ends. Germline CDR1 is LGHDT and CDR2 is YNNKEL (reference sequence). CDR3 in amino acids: CASRRQAGVTDTQYF. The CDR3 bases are TGTGCCAGCAGACGCCAGGCGGGCGTGACAGATACGCAGTATTTT.

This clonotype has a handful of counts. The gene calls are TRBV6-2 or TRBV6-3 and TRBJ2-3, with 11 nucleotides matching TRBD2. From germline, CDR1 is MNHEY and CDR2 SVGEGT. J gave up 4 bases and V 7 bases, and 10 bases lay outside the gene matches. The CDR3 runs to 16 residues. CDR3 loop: CASTPRTSGLPDTQYF. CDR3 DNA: TGTGCCAGCACCCCCCGGACTAGCGGGCTACCAGATACGCAGTATTTT.

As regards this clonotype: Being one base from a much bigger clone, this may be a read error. The CDR3 here is CAGSLVAATQETQYF. The CDR3 DNA reads as TGTGCCGGCAGCTTAGTTGCGGCGACCCAAGAGACCCAGTACTTC. The chain combines TRBV7-2 with TRBJ2-5; D gene unclear. The germline V gene has CDR1 SGHTA and CDR2 FQGNSA. The CDR3 is made up of 15 amino acids.

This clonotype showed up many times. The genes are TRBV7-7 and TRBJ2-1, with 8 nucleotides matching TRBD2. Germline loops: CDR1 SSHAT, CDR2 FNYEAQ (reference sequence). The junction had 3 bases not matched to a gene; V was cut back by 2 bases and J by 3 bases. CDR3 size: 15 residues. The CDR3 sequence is CASSLRREDYNEQFF. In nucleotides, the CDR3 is TGTGCCAGCAGCTTACGGCGGGAGGACTACAATGAGCAGTTCTTC.

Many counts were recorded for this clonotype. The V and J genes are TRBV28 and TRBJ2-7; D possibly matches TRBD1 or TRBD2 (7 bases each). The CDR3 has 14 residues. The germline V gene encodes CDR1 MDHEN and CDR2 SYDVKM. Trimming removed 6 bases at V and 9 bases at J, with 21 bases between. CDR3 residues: CASSSTGRVYGQYF. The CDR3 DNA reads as TGTGCCAGCAGCTCGACAGGGAGGGTGTATGGGCAGTACTTC.

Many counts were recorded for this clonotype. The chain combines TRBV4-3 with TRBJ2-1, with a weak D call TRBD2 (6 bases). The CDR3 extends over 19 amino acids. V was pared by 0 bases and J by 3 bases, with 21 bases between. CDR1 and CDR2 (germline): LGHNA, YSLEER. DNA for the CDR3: TGCGCCAGCAGCCAAGATCCCCCCGGGAGCGATCGGAGCTACAATGAGCAGTTCTTC. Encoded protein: CASSQDPPGSDRSYNEQFF.

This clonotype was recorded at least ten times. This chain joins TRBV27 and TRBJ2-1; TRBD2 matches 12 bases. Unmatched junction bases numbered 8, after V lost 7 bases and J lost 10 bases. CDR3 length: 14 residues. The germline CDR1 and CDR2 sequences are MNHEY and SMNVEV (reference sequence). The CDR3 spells CASKGTSGSNEQFF. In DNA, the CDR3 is TGTGCCAGCAAGGGGACTAGCGGGTCAAACGAGCAGTTCTTC.